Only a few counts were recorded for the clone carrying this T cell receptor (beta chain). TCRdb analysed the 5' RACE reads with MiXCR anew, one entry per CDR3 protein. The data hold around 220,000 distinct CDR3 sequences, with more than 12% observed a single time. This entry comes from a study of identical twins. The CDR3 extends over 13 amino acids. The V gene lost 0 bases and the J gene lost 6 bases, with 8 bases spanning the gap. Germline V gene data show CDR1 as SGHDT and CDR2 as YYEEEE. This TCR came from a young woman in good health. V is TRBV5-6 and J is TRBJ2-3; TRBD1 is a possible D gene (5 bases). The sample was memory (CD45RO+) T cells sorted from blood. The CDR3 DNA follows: TGTGCCAGCAGCTTGGGGACATCGGATACGCAGTATTTT. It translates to CASSLGTSDTQYF.